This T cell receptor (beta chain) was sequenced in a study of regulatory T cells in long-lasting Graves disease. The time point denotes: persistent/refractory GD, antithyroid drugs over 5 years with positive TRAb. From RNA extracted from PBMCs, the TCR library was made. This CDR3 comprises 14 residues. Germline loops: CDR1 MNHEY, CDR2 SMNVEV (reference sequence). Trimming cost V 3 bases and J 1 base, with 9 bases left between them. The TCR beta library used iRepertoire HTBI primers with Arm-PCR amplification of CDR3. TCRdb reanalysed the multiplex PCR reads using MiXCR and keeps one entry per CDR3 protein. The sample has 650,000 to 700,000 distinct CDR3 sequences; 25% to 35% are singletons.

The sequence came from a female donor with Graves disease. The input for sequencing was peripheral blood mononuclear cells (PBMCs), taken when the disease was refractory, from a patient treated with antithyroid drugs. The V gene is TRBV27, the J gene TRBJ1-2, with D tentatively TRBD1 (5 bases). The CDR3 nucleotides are TGTGCCAGCAGTTTTGGAGGGGTTAACTATGGCTACACCTTC. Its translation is CASSFGGVNYGYTF.